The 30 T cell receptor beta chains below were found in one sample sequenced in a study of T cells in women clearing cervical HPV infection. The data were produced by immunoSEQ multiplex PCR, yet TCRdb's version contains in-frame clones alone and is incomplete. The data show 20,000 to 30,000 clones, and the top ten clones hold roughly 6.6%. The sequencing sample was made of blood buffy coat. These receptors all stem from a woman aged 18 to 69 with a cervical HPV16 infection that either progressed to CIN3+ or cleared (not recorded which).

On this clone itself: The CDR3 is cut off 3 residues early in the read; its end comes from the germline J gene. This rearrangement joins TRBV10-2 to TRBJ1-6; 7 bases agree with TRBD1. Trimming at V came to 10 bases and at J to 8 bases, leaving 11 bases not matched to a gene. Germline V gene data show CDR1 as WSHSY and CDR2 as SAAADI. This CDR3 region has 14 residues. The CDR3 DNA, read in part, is TGCGCCACTCGACAGGGATGGGATGATTCACCC. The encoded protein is CATRQGWDDSP. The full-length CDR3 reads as CATRQGWDDSPLHF.

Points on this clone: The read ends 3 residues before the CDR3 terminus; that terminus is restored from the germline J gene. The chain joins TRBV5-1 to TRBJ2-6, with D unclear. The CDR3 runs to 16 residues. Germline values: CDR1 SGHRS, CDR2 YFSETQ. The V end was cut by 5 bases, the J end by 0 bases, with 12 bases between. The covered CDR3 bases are TGCGCCAGCAGGCTCATCCCCAGCTCTGGGGCCAACGTC. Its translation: CASRLIPSSGANV. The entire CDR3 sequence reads CASRLIPSSGANVLTF.

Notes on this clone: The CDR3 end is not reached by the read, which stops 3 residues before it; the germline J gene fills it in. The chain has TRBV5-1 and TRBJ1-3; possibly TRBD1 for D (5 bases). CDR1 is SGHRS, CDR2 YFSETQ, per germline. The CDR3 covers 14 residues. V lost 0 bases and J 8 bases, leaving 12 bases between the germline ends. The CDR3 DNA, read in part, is TGCGCCAGCAGCTTGGCCGGGGGAGAGGACACC. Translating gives CASSLAGGEDT. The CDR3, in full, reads CASSLAGGEDTIYF. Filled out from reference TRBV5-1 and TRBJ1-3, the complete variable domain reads KAGVTQTPRYLIKTRGQQVTLSCSPISGHRSVSWYQQTPGQGLQFLFEYFSETQRNKGNFPGRFSGRQFSNSRSEMNVSTLELGDSALYLCASSLAGGEDTIYFGEGSWLTVV.

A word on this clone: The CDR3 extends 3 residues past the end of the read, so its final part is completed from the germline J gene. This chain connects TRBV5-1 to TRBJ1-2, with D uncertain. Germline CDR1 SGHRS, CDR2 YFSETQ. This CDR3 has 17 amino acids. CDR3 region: CASSPGYGGVAVNDYTF. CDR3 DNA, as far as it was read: TGCGCCAGCAGCCCCGGGTATGGTGGAGTAGCAGTCAATGAC. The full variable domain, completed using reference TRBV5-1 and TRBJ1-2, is KAGVTQTPRYLIKTRGQQVTLSCSPISGHRSVSWYQQTPGQGLQFLFEYFSETQRNKGNFPGRFSGRQFSNSRSEMNVSTLELGDSALYLCASSPGYGGVAVNDYTFGSGTRLTVV.

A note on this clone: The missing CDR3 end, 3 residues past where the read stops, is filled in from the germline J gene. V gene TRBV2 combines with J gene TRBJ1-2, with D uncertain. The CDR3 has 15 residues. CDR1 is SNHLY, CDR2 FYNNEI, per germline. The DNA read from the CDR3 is TGTGCCAGTACAAGACTAGCGGAGTACTACAATGAC. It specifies CASTRLAEYYND. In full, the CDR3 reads CASTRLAEYYNDYTF.

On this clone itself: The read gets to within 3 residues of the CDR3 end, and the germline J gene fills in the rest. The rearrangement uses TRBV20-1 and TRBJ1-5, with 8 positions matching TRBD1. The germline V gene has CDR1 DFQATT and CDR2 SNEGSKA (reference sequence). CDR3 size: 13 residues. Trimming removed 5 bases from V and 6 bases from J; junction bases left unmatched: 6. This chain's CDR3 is CSAGQGRGQPQHF. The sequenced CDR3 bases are TGCAGTGCTGGACAGGGACGGGGTCAGCCC.

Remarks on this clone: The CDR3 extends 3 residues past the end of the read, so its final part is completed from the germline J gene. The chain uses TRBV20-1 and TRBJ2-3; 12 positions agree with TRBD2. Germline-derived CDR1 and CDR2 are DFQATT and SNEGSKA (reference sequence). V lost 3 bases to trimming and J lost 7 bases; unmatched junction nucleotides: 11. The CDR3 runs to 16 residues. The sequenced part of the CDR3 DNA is TGCAGTGCTAGGGGTCCTGGACTAGCGGGATTAAATACG. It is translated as CSARGPGLAGLNT. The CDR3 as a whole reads CSARGPGLAGLNTQYF.

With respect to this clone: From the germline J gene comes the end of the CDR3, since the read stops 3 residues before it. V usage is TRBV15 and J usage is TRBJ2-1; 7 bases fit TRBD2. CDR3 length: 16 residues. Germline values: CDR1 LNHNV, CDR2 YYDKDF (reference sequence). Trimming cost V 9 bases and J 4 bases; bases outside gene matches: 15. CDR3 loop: CATQIGLDRLYNEQFF. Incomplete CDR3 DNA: TGTGCCACTCAAATCGGACTAGACCGACTGTACAATGAG.

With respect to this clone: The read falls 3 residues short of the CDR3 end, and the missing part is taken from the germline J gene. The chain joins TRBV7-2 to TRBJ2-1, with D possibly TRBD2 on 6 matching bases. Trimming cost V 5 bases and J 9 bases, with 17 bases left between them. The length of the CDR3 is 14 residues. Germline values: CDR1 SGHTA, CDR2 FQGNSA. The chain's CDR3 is CASSRAGWDPEQFF. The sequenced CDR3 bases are TGTGCCAGCAGCCGAGCGGGCTGGGATCCTGAG.

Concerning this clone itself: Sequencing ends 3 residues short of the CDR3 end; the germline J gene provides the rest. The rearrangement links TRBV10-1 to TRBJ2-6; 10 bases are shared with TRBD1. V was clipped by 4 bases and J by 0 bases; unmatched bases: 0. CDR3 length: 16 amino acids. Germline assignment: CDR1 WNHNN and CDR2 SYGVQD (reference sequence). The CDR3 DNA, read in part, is TGCGCCAGCAGTGGGGACAGGGGCTCTGGGGCCAACGTC. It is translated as CASSGDRGSGANV. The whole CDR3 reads CASSGDRGSGANVLTF.

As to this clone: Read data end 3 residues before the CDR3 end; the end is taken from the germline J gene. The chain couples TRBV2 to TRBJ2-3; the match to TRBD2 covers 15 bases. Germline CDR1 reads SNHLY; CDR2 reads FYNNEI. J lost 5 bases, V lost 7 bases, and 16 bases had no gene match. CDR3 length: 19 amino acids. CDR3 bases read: TGTGCCAGCAACCCCCCCGGACTAGCGGGAGGGACAGGGGAAGATACG. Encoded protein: CASNPPGLAGGTGEDT. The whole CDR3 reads CASNPPGLAGGTGEDTQYF.

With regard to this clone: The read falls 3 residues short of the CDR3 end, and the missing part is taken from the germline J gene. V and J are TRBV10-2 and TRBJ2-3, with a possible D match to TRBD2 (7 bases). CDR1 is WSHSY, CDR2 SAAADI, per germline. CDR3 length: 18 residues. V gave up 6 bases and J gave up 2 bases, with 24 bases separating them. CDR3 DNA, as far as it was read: TGCGCCAGCAGCCCAAGGTCTGTAAGGGGGGGAAACACAGATACG. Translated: CASSPRSVRGGNTDT. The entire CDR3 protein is CASSPRSVRGGNTDTQYF.

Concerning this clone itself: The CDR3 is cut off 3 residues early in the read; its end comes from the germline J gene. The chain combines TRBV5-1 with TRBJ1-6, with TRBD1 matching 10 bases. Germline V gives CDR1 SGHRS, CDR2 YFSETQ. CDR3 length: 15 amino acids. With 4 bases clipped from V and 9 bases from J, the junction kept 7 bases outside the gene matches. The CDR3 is CASSEGQGSSSPLHF. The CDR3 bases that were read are TGCGCCAGCAGCGAGGGACAGGGGTCTAGTTCACCC.

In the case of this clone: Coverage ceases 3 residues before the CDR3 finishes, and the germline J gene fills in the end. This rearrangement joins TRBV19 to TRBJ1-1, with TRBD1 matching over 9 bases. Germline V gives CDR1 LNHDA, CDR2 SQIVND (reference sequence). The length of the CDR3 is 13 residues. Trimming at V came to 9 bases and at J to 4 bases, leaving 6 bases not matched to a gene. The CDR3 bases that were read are TGTGCCAGCAGACAGGGGGGAGGCACTGAA. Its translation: CASRQGGGTE. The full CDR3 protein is CASRQGGGTEAFF.

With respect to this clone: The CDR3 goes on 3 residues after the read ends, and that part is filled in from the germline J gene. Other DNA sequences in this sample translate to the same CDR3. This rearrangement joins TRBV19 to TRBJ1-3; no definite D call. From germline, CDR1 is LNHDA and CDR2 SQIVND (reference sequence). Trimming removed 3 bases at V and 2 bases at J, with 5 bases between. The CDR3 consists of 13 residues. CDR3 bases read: TGTGCCAGTAGTATCCAGGCTGGAAACACC. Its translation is CASSIQAGNT. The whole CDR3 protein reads CASSIQAGNTIYF. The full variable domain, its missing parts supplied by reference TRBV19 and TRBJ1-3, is DGGITQSPKYLFRKEGQNVTLSCEQNLNHDAMYWYRQDPGQGLRLIYYSQIVNDFQKGDIAEGYSVSREKKESFPLTVTSAQKNPTAFYLCASSIQAGNTIYFGEGSWLTVV.

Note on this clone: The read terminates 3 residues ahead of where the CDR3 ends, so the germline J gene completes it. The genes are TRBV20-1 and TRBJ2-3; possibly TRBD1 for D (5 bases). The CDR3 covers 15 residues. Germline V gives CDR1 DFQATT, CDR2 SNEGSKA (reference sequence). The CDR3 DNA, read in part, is TGCAGTGCCCATTACCCTGGGGCTGTCAAAGAGACG. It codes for CSAHYPGAVKET. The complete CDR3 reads CSAHYPGAVKETQYF.

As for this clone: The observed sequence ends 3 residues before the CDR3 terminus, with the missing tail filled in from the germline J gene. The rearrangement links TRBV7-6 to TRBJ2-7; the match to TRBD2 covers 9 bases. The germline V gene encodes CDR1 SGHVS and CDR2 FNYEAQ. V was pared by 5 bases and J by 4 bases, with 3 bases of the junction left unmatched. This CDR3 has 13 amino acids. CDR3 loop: CASSASGVYEQYF. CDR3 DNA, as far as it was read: TGTGCCAGCAGCGCTAGCGGGGTATACGAG.

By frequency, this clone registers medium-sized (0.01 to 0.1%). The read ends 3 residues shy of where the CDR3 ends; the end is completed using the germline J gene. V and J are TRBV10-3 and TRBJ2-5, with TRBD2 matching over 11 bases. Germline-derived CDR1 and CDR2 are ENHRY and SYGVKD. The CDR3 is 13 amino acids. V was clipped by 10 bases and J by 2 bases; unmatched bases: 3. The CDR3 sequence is CATLAGGQETQYF. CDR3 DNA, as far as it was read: TGTGCCACTCTAGCGGGAGGACAAGAGACC.

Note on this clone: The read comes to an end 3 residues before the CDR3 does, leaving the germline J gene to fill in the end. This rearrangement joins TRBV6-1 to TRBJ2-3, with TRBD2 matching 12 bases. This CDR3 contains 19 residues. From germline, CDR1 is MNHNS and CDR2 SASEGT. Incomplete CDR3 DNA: TGTGCCAGCAGTGAAGCTCCGGGACTAGCGGGTTCGGTCCAAGAGACG. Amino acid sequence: CASSEAPGLAGSVQET. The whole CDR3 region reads CASSEAPGLAGSVQETQYF.

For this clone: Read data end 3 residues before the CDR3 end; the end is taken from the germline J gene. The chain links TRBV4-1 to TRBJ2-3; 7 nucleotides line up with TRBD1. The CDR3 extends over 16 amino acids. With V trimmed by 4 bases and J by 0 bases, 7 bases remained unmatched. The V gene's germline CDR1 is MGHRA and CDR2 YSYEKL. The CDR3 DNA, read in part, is TGCGCCAGCAGCCCCTTGGGACAGCTTAGCACAGATACG. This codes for CASSPLGQLSTDT. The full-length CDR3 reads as CASSPLGQLSTDTQYF.

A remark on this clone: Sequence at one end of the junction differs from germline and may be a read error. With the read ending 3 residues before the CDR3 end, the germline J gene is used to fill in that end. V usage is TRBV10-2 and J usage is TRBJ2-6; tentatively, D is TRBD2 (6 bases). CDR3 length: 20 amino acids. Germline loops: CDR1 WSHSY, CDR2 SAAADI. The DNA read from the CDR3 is TGCGCCAGCAGTGAGTCGGCCCTCTGGGACTTTCGCTCTGGGTCCAACGTC. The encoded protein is CASSESALWDFRSGSNV. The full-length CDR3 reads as CASSESALWDFRSGSNVLTF.

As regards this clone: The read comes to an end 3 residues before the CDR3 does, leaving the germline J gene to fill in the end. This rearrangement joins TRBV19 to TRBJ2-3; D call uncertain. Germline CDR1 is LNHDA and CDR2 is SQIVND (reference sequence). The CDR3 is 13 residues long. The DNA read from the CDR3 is TGTGCCAGTAGTTTACTGGAGACAAGCCCG. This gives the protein CASSLLETSP. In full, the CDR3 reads CASSLLETSPQYF.

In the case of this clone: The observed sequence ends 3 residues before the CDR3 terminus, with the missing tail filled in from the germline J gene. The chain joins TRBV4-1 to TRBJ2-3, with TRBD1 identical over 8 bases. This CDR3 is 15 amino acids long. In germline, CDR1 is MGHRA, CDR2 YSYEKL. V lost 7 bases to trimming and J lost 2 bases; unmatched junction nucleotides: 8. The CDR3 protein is CASTVNRGTTDTQYF. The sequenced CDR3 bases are TGCGCCAGCACGGTGAACAGGGGGACCACAGATACG.

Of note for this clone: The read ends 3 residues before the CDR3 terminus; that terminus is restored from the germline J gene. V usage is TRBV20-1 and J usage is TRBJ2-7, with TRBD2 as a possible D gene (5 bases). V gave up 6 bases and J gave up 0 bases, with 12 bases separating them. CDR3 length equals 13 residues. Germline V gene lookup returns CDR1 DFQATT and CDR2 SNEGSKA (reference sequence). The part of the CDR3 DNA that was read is TGCAGTGCCCCGGCGGGTGTCTCCTACGAG. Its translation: CSAPAGVSYE. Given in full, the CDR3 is CSAPAGVSYEQYF.

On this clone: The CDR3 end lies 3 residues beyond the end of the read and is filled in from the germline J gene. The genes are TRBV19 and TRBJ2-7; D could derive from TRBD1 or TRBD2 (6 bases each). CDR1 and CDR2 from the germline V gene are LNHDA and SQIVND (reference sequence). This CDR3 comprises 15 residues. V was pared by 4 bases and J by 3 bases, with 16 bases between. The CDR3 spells CASSKAGGGLYEQYF. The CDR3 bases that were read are TGTGCCAGTAGTAAGGCAGGAGGGGGTCTCTACGAG.

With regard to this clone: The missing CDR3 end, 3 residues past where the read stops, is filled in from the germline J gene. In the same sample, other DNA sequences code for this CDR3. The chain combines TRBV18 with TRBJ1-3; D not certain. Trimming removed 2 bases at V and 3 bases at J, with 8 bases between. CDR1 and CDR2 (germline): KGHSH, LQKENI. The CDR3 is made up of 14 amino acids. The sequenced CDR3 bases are TGTGCCAGCTCACCAGCGGGTGGTGGAAACACC. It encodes CASSPAGGGNT. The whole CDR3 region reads CASSPAGGGNTIYF.

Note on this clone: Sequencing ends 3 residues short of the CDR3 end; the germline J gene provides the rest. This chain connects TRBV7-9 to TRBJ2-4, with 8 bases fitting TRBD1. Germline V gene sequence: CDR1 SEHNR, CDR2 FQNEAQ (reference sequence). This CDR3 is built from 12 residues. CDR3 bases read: TGTGCCAGCAGATCGACAGGGGATGGT. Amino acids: CASRSTGDG. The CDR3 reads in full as CASRSTGDGQYF.

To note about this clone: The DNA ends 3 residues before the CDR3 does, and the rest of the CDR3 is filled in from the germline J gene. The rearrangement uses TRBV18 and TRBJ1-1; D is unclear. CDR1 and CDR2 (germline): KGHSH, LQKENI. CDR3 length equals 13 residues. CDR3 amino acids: CASSPPGKRGAFF. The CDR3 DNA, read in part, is TGTGCCAGCTCACCACCGGGTAAGCGGGGA.

CDR3: CASSLDRGEQFF. The part of the CDR3 DNA that was read is TGTGCCAGCAGCTTAGATCGGGGTGAG. This chain joins TRBV11-3 and TRBJ2-1; D is perhaps TRBD2 (5 bases). The read ends 3 residues early relative to the CDR3; the germline J gene fills the gap. The V gene's germline CDR1 is SGHNT and CDR2 YENEEA. Trimming cost V 0 bases and J 9 bases, with 6 bases left between them. The length of the CDR3 is 12 residues.

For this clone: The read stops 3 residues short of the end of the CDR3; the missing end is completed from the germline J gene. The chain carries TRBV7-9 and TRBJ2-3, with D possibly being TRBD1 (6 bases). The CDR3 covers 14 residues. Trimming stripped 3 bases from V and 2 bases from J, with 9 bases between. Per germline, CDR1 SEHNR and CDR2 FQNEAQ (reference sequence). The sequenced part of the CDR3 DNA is TGTGCCAGCAGCTTGCAGGGGTACACAGATACG. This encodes CASSLQGYTDT. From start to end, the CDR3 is CASSLQGYTDTQYF.